These 23 T cell receptor beta chains share one sample of origin, sequenced in a study of Ad26.COV2.S vaccination and SARS-CoV-2 variants. Only in-frame clones appear in the TCRdb table, and some are missing; sequencing was by immunoSEQ multiplex PCR. The sample holds a few hundred thousand clones, around 90% seen once. Treatment defined: 19 received Ad26.COV2.S at low or high dose, single or two shots; five or six received placebo; per-sample allocation not given. At day 63 after the first vaccine or placebo injection, samples were drawn. The sample consisted of peripheral blood, taken in a trial of Ad26.COV2.S vaccine versus placebo. All receptors derive from a person aged 18 to 59 who received the Ad26.COV2.S COVID-19 vaccine or a placebo.

The chain has TRBV10-3 and TRBJ1-1, with 8 bases lining up with TRBD1. The germline gives CDR1 ENHRY, CDR2 SYGVKD. The CDR3 totals 13 residues. After removal of 7 bases from V and 0 bases from J, the junction contained 1 base not matched to a gene. The CDR3 coding sequence is TGTGCCATCAAGACAGGGGTGAACACTGAAGCTTTCTTT. This sequence encodes CAIKTGVNTEAFF.

The chain has TRBV4-1 and TRBJ2-5, with TRBD1 identical over 9 bases. Germline values: CDR1 MGHRA, CDR2 YSYEKL. V shed 3 bases and J 5 bases; nucleotides not matched to a gene: 7. CDR3 size: 15 residues. The CDR3 sequence is CASSHTGQGDETQYF. In nucleotides, the CDR3 is TGCGCCAGCAGCCATACGGGACAGGGTGATGAGACCCAGTACTTC.

V usage is TRBV6-1 and J usage is TRBJ2-3; 10 bases line up with TRBD2. Looked up from germline, CDR1 is MNHNS and CDR2 is SASEGT. The length of the CDR3 is 17 residues. The trim removed 2 bases at V and 2 bases at J, leaving 7 bases unmatched. In DNA, the CDR3 is TGTGCCAGCAGTGAATGGGCTAGCGGGGGTAACACAGATACGCAGTATTTT. Its protein product is CASSEWASGGNTDTQYF.

This clone was seen just once. This chain links TRBV7-2 with TRBJ2-6, with TRBD1 identical over 8 bases. Unmatched junction bases numbered 19, after V lost 5 bases and J lost 13 bases. CDR3 length: 17 amino acids. The germline gives CDR1 SGHTA, CDR2 FQGNSA. CDR3 sequence: CASSDPRFAGGPQVLTF. The CDR3 nucleotides read TGTGCCAGCAGCGATCCTAGGTTCGCAGGGGGCCCCCAGGTCCTGACTTTC.

This chain connects TRBV30 to TRBJ1-3; 7 bases match TRBD1. The CDR3 spans 15 residues. V gave up 2 bases and J gave up 2 bases; unmatched junction bases: 6. CDR1 is GTSNPN, CDR2 SVGIG, per germline (reference sequence). The CDR3 sequence is CAWSSQGVAGNTIYF. In DNA, the CDR3 is TGTGCCTGGAGTAGTCAGGGGGTAGCTGGAAACACCATATATTTT.

The rearrangement uses TRBV15 and TRBJ1-2, with no clear D. CDR1 is LNHNV, CDR2 YYDKDF, per germline (reference sequence). Trimming stripped 2 bases from V and 4 bases from J, with 8 bases between. This CDR3 contains 13 residues. The CDR3 nucleotides are TGTGCCACCAGCAGAACACTGGTCTATGGCTACACCTTC. As protein: CATSRTLVYGYTF.

This chain connects TRBV15 to TRBJ2-7, with TRBD2 matching 10 bases. Trimming removed 1 base from V and 2 bases from J; junction bases left unmatched: 11. Germline lookup yields CDR1 LNHNV and CDR2 YYDKDF (reference sequence). This CDR3 spans 18 amino acids. CDR3 sequence reads: CATSRAWRRSGGTYEQYF. DNA for the CDR3: TGTGCCACCAGCAGAGCCTGGCGCCGTAGCGGGGGGACCTACGAGCAGTACTTC.

V gene TRBV19 combines with J gene TRBJ1-3, with D possibly being TRBD1 (6 bases). Trimming removed 9 bases at V and 0 bases at J, with 15 bases between. Germline CDR1 and CDR2: LNHDA and SQIVND (reference sequence). This CDR3 spans 15 amino acids. CDR3 DNA: TGTGCCAGCATACAGGGAACCCACTCTGGAAACACCATATATTTT. It yields the protein CASIQGTHSGNTIYF.

The sample holds a few counts of this clone. This rearrangement joins TRBV5-1 to TRBJ1-5; D possibly corresponds to TRBD1 (6 bases). Germline V gives CDR1 SGHRS, CDR2 YFSETQ. V dropped 0 bases and J dropped 1 base, with 17 bases sitting between them. This CDR3 is 18 amino acids long. The CDR3 nucleotides read TGCGCCAGCAGCTTGGCGCCCATCAGGGGAGGGAGCAATCAGCCCCAGCATTTT. Translation: CASSLAPIRGGSNQPQHF.

The CDR3 loop reads CASSQGQSTDTQYF. In DNA, the CDR3 is TGTGCCAGCAGCCAGGGACAGTCCACAGATACGCAGTATTTT. V and J are TRBV3-1 (or the pseudogene TRBV3-2) and TRBJ2-3; TRBD1 matches 7 bases. The CDR3 sequence is 14 residues long. With 3 bases clipped from V and 2 bases from J, the junction kept 2 bases outside the gene matches. The germline CDR1 and CDR2 sequences are LGHDT and YNNKEL (reference sequence).

The chain joins TRBV6-5 to TRBJ2-3; D remains unclear. Germline V gene sequence: CDR1 MNHEY, CDR2 SVGAGI. V was shortened by 6 bases and J by 3 bases, with 7 bases between the two germline ends. There are 12 residues in the CDR3. The CDR3 sequence is CASRVFTDTQYF. The DNA of the CDR3 is TGTGCCAGCAGGGTATTTACAGATACGCAGTATTTT.

V usage is TRBV6-5 and J usage is TRBJ1-2; D is uncertain. In germline, CDR1 is MNHEY, CDR2 SVGAGI. Trimming stripped 2 bases from V and 4 bases from J, with 8 bases between. The CDR3 runs 13 residues. CDR3 in DNA: TGTGCCAGCAGTTACGCTGCGGCCTATGGCTACACCTTC. This translates into CASSYAAAYGYTF.

The chain uses TRBV5-8 and TRBJ1-2; tentatively, D is TRBD1 (5 bases). The CDR3 runs to 15 residues. Trimming shortened V by 2 bases and J by 1 base, and 12 bases separated the two germline ends. The germline gives CDR1 SGHTS, CDR2 YDEGEE. DNA of the CDR3: TGTGCCAGCAGCTTCGGGGCGGGAGTTAACTATGGCTACACCTTC. This codes for CASSFGAGVNYGYTF.

The chain joins TRBV6-5 to TRBJ2-7; tentatively, D is TRBD1 (5 bases). Between the trimmed V and J ends, which lost 5 bases and 0 bases, there was a span of 11 bases. This CDR3 spans 14 amino acids. Per the germline V gene, CDR1 is MNHEY and CDR2 is SVGAGI. The CDR3 reads CASSQPDNSYEQYF. CDR3 DNA: TGTGCCAGCAGTCAACCGGACAACTCCTACGAGCAGTACTTC.

The chain carries TRBV2 and TRBJ2-2; a possible D gene is TRBD1 (6 bases). The length of the CDR3 is 14 residues. V was trimmed by 4 bases and J by 2 bases, leaving 8 bases between them. Germline assignment: CDR1 SNHLY and CDR2 FYNNEI. This chain's CDR3 is CASSGGRNTGELFF. In nucleotides, the CDR3 is TGTGCCAGCAGTGGGGGGCGTAACACCGGGGAGCTGTTTTTT.

This clone was recorded only once. V gene TRBV6-6 combines with J gene TRBJ1-4; D gene uncertain. This CDR3 region has 15 residues. Trimming shortened V by 2 bases and J by 1 base, and 8 bases separated the two germline ends. In germline, CDR1 is MNHNY, CDR2 SVGAGI (reference sequence). The CDR3 bases are TGTGCCAGCAGTTACGGTGGGAGAACTAATGAAAAACTGTTTTTT. Protein sequence: CASSYGGRTNEKLFF.

The chain couples TRBV28 to TRBJ1-4; D call uncertain. Germline V gene data show CDR1 as MDHEN and CDR2 as SYDVKM. The CDR3 extends over 15 amino acids. V lost 3 bases, J lost 8 bases, and 16 bases lay in between. CDR3 nucleotides: TGTGCCAGCAGTTTTTTGTCCATGCTTCGGGAAAAACTGTTTTTT. Its protein product is CASSFLSMLREKLFF.

The CDR3 DNA follows: TGTGCCATCAGTGAGTTTTCCAGGGGGCAAGCTAACTATGGCTACACCTTC. Amino acid sequence: CAISEFSRGQANYGYTF. V and J are TRBV10-3 and TRBJ1-2; 8 bases are a match to TRBD1. Germline trimming cut 1 base from V and 0 bases from J; bases unmatched to any gene: 7. The CDR3 extends over 17 amino acids. Germline V CDR1 and CDR2: ENHRY, SYGVKD.

V usage is TRBV9 and J usage is TRBJ2-7; 9 bases agree with TRBD1. Germline loops: CDR1 SGDLS, CDR2 YYNGEE. V gave up 2 bases and J gave up 7 bases; unmatched junction bases: 4. This CDR3 spans 13 amino acids. The CDR3 sequence is CASSVTGGGEQYF. CDR3 in DNA: TGTGCCAGCAGCGTCACAGGGGGCGGGGAGCAGTACTTC.

V gene TRBV29-1 combines with J gene TRBJ1-1; D perhaps matches TRBD1 (6 bases). The germline V gene encodes CDR1 SQVTM and CDR2 ANQGSEA. V was cut by 4 bases and J by 2 bases, with 17 bases left in between. The CDR3 sequence is 15 residues long. The CDR3 spells CSVVDTQGGNTEAFF. Here the CDR3 DNA reads TGCAGCGTTGTGGACACACAAGGGGGTAACACTGAAGCTTTCTTT.

The genes are TRBV7-6 and TRBJ2-5; D may be TRBD1 or TRBD2 (5 bases each). There are 15 residues in the CDR3. CDR1 is SGHVS, CDR2 FNYEAQ, per germline. The V end was cut by 5 bases, the J end by 0 bases, with 13 bases between. CDR3 loop: CASSTTGRHQETQYF. The CDR3 nucleotides are TGTGCCAGCAGCACGACGGGACGGCACCAAGAGACCCAGTACTTC. Drawing the rest from reference TRBV7-6 and TRBJ2-5, the complete variable domain is GAGVSQSPRYKVTKRGQDVALRCDPISGHVSLYWYRQALGQGPEFLTYFNYEAQQDKSGLPNDRFSAERPEGSISTLTIQRTEQRDSAMYRCASSTTGRHQETQYFGPGTRLLVL.

The V call is TRBV7-9, the J call TRBJ1-1, with 8 bases that match TRBD1. The V gene's germline CDR1 is SEHNR and CDR2 FQNEAQ (reference sequence). The length of the CDR3 is 14 residues. V gave up 3 bases and J gave up 7 bases; unmatched junction bases: 7. CDR3 region: CASSLDREWGEAFF. CDR3 DNA sequence: TGTGCCAGCAGCTTGGACAGGGAATGGGGTGAAGCTTTCTTT.

The rearrangement joins TRBV29-1 to TRBJ1-1; D not resolved. Trimming took off 2 bases at V and 1 base at J, with 11 bases between the two ends. The germline V gene has CDR1 SQVTM and CDR2 ANQGSEA. This CDR3 is built from 14 residues. CDR3 loop: CSVEHGRTNTEAFF. The CDR3, as DNA: TGCAGCGTTGAACACGGACGGACGAACACTGAAGCTTTCTTT.